This TCR beta chain is drawn from a study of OX40 agonist ivuxolimab in advanced cancers. This clone was observed at least ten times. Sequenced by immunoSEQ multiplex PCR; TCRdb stores in-frame clones only, minus some. This table has approximately 13,000 clones, around two thirds appearing once. Trimming removed 8 bases at V and 3 bases at J, with 22 bases between. The length of the CDR3 is 16 residues. Germline V lookup: CDR1 LNHDA, CDR2 SQIVND (reference sequence). Sequencing was performed on CD4+ or CD8+ T cells sorted from blood, taken in a trial of the OX40 agonist ivuxolimab. The origin of this receptor is an adult with an advanced solid tumor such as melanoma, head and neck, liver or kidney cancer. The V gene is TRBV19, the J gene TRBJ1-1, with D maybe TRBD1 (6 bases). The CDR3 DNA reads as TGTGCCAGTCGCCCCCTCCGGCCGGGGACATACACTGAAGCTTTCTTT. Its protein product is CASRPLRPGTYTEAFF.